This T cell receptor (beta chain) was sequenced in a study of cytomegalovirus exposure and HLA in healthy donors. Study context: A later analysis reported the 100 to 150 validation repertoires used the same platform as the 500 to 800 first-cohort repertoires. The study's findings and limits: The study put under 200 TCR beta chains on its list as cytomegalovirus-associated.

A word on this clone: What it binds is not known.

Measured with immunoSEQ multiplex PCR; TCRdb has only the in-frame clones, and not every one. The sample includes around 150,000 clones, 95% to 96% seen only once; the top ten take roughly 0.83%. The CDR3 totals 13 residues. The germline gives CDR1 ENHRY, CDR2 SYGVKD. Between the trimmed V and J ends, which lost 10 bases and 4 bases, there was a span of 16 bases. The chain recombines TRBV10-3 with TRBJ1-1; TRBD1 is a possible D gene (5 bases). Sequencing was performed on PBMCs. The receptor comes from a woman aged 18-35 years in good health and CMV-seronegative. The CDR3 DNA follows: TGTGCCACCGAAGGGGAGGGGAGCACTGAAGCTTTCTTT. It yields the protein CATEGEGSTEAFF.